This is a list of T cell receptor beta chains from one sample in a study of T cell repertoires in cytomegalovirus infection. MiXCR was run by TCRdb on the reads, yielding one entry per CDR3 protein. The sample lists roughly 340,000 distinct CDR3 sequences, about 28% occurring once. These receptors are not linked to any known antigen. The sample here was cultured PBMCs, taken from culture after CMV antigen stimulation. The source is a human donor in good health (CMV status not recorded). Some clones in this sample may be carry-over from other donors' samples. Both conserved end residues are part of each CDR3. A D gene is named only where the DNA matches it firmly. The size of a clone is reported for some rows only, either as once, few or many, or as a class for expanded clones.

D gene	clone size	J gene	V gene	CDR3 DNA	CDR3 protein
TRBD2	few	TRBJ2-7	TRBV2	TGTGCCAGCAGTGAAGCGGGAGGGCCGGTCCACGAGCAGTACTTC	CASSEAGGPVHEQYF
NA	NA	TRBJ1-5	TRBV19	TGTGCCAGTACCCTAGGAGGGGACAATCAGCCCCAGCATTTT	CASTLGGDNQPQHF
TRBD2	few	TRBJ2-3	TRBV5-5	TGTGCCAGCAGCTTGAATCCATCTAGCGGGACAGATACGCAGTATTTT	CASSLNPSSGTDTQYF
NA	NA	TRBJ1-5	TRBV29-1	TGCAGCGTTATCGGGGGAAATCAGCCCCAGCATTTT	CSVIGGNQPQHF
NA	NA	TRBJ1-2	TRBV28	TGTGCCAGCACCGCGGGGGTTGGCAACTATGGCTACACCTTC	CASTAGVGNYGYTF
NA	NA	TRBJ2-3	TRBV6-6	TGTGCCAGCAGGGATGATATCACAGATACGCAGTATTTT	CASRDDITDTQYF
TRBD2	few	TRBJ2-1	TRBV5-4	TGTGCCAGCAGATCCGGGACTAGCGGGATTAATGAGCAGTTCTTC	CASRSGTSGINEQFF
NA	many	TRBJ2-7	TRBV20-1	TGCAGTGCTTCCCCCTATACAGGGGGCGGGGGGGACGAGCAGTACTTC	CSASPYTGGGGDEQYF
NA	few	TRBJ2-7	TRBV18	TGTGCCAGCTCACCTTCCAGGGCCCGCTACGAGCAGTACTTC	CASSPSRARYEQYF
NA	NA	TRBJ2-1	TRBV20-1	TGCAGTGCTATCGAGGGGGGGGCCTTCTCCTACAATGAGCAGTTCTTC	CSAIEGGAFSYNEQFF
TRBD1	many	TRBJ1-1	TRBV7-8	TGTGCCAGCAGCTCCTGGACAGGGGGGAACACTGAAGCTTTCTTT	CASSSWTGGNTEAFF
NA	NA	TRBJ1-4	TRBV19	TGTGCCAGTAGTTCTACCGGGACAACAACTAATGAAAAACTGTTTTTT	CASSSTGTTTNEKLFF
NA	NA	TRBJ2-5	TRBV2	TGTGCCAGCGCGCCGTTTCAAGAGACCCAGTACTTC	CASAPFQETQYF
NA	NA	TRBJ2-3	TRBV11-2	TGTGCCAGCAGCTTAACTCCAGCAGATACGCAGTATTTT	CASSLTPADTQYF
NA	NA	TRBJ2-4	TRBV15	TGTGCCACCAGCAGAGCATATGGAAGTGTGTCGTTC	CATSRAYGSVSF
NA	many	TRBJ2-1	TRBV24-1	TGTGCCACCAGTGATCCCGGACAGAGCCAGCATGATGAGCAGTTCTTC	CATSDPGQSQHDEQFF
TRBD1	NA	TRBJ1-2	TRBV12-3/TRBV12-4	TGTGCCAGCAGTTCGACAGGGGGCTTCTATGGCTACACCTTC	CASSSTGGFYGYTF
TRBD1	NA	TRBJ2-1	TRBV7-4	TGTGCCAGCAGCCCCCCCGGGACAGGACTCAATGAGCAGTTCTTC	CASSPPGTGLNEQFF
NA	many	TRBJ1-1	TRBV7-9	TGTGCCAGCAGCTTAGGAGGGACCTTTATGAACACTGAAGCTTTCTTT	CASSLGGTFMNTEAFF
TRBD1	NA	TRBJ2-1	TRBV7-3	TGTGCCAGCAGCCCAGACAGGGGCCCCGGGGGACGGCAGTTCTTC	CASSPDRGPGGRQFF
TRBD1	few	TRBJ2-1	TRBV11-3	TGTGCCAGCAGCATCGACAGGGACCCTTACAATGAGCAGTTCTTC	CASSIDRDPYNEQFF
NA	many	TRBJ2-1	TRBV7-6	TGTGCCAGCAGCTTAGGGCGCGGGGCAAGCTCCTACAATGAGCAGTTCTTC	CASSLGRGASSYNEQFF
TRBD2	NA	TRBJ2-6	TRBV7-8	TGTGCCAGCAGCCCCGGGAGGGGAACTGGGGCCAACGTCCTGACTTTC	CASSPGRGTGANVLTF
NA	NA	TRBJ1-2	TRBV6-1	TGTGCCAGCGGAGAAGGTTCCCTTAACTATGGCTACACCTTC	CASGEGSLNYGYTF
NA	few	TRBJ2-1	TRBV7-9	TGTGCCAGCAGCCGAACGCTGATATTACAGGGGGCGCTTGGGACTAGATTCTCCAATGAGCAGTTCTTC	CASSRTLILQGALGTRFSNEQFF
NA	few	TRBJ2-2	TRBV12-3/TRBV12-4	TGTGCCAGCAGTTTCTCCCACAAACACCCCGGGGAGCTGTTTTTT	CASSFSHKHPGELFF
NA	NA	TRBJ1-5	TRBV12-5	TGTGCTAGTGGTTTGGGGGGGGTTCGGCAGCCCCAGCATTTT	CASGLGGVRQPQHF
NA	NA	TRBJ1-1	TRBV30	TGTGCCTGGAGTGCCCCAGGGGATACTGAAGCTTTCTTT	CAWSAPGDTEAFF
TRBD1	few	TRBJ2-1	TRBV6-1	TGTGCCAGCAGTATGGACAGGGGGCACCTCGATGAGCAGTTCTTC	CASSMDRGHLDEQFF
TRBD2	once	TRBJ2-7	TRBV20-1	TGCAGTGCTAGAGACCGGGAGGCCCCCGGGGAGCAGTACTTC	CSARDREAPGEQYF
NA	few	TRBJ1-4	TRBV12-3/TRBV12-4	TGTGCCAGCAGTTTAGTTGACCTTCGGGAAAAACTGTTTTTT	CASSLVDLREKLFF
NA	few	TRBJ2-1	TRBV7-2	TGTGCCAGCAGCTTAGAGAACGGGGAGCAGTTCTTC	CASSLENGEQFF
TRBD2	NA	TRBJ2-5	TRBV20-1	TGCAGTGCTAGTCTTCCGGGACTAGCGGCCCAAGAGACCCAGTACTTC	CSASLPGLAAQETQYF
TRBD1	NA	TRBJ1-4	TRBV20-1	TGCAGTGCTAGAGATTCCCAGGGGGATGGCCTGGGTGAAAAACTGTTTTTT	CSARDSQGDGLGEKLFF
NA	NA	TRBJ1-2	TRBV12-3/TRBV12-4	TGTGCCAGCAACTACGCTAACTATGGCTACACCTTC	CASNYANYGYTF
TRBD1	NA	TRBJ2-7	TRBV6-5	TGTGCCAGCAGCCAGGGGACAGAAACCTACGAGCAGTACTTC	CASSQGTETYEQYF
NA	NA	TRBJ1-1	TRBV7-3	TGTGCCAGCAGCGGTTCAGGGGAGACTGAAGCTTTCTTT	CASSGSGETEAFF
NA	few	TRBJ2-1	TRBV7-6	TGTGCCAGCAGTCCCAACTACAATGAGCAGTTCTTC	CASSPNYNEQFF
NA	few	TRBJ1-1	TRBV11-1	TGTGCCAGCAGCCCGCTCGCCATGAACACTGAAGCTTTCTTT	CASSPLAMNTEAFF
NA	NA	TRBJ1-2	TRBV6-1	TGTGCCAGCAGTGAAGATGCGGTTCCGGGGGGCTACACCTTC	CASSEDAVPGGYTF
TRBD1	many	TRBJ1-1	TRBV7-6	TGTGCCAGCAGCTTAGTAGCCCGCGGACAGGGAAGCACTGAAGCTTTCTTT	CASSLVARGQGSTEAFF
NA	few	TRBJ2-2	TRBV28	TGTGCCAGCAGACTGCGGGGCACCGGGGAGCTGTTTTTT	CASRLRGTGELFF
NA	NA	TRBJ1-1	TRBV27	TGTGCCAGCAGTTTAGCCAGGATGGCTGAAGCTTTCTTT	CASSLARMAEAFF
TRBD1	few	TRBJ1-5	TRBV12-3/TRBV12-4	TGTGCCAGCAGCCGATCGACAGGGGCGAGCAATCAGCCCCAGCATTTT	CASSRSTGASNQPQHF
NA	few	TRBJ2-7	TRBV7-2	TGTGCCAGCAGCGCTACCTACGAGCAGTACTTC	CASSATYEQYF
TRBD1	few	TRBJ1-5	TRBV10-2	TGCGCCAGGGACAGGGGAGGGGATCAGCCCCAGCATTTT	CARDRGGDQPQHF
TRBD1	many	TRBJ1-1	TRBV12-3/TRBV12-4	TGTGCCAGCAGTTTAGGGACAGGGACTCAAGCTTTCTTT	CASSLGTGTQAFF
TRBD1	NA	TRBJ2-2	TRBV7-8	TGTGCCAGCAGCTTAGCGCAGGGGACAGGGAGCACCGGGGAGCTGTTTTTT	CASSLAQGTGSTGELFF
TRBD2	many	TRBJ2-1	TRBV7-6	TGTGCCAGCACACTTGGGGGGACTAGCGATGAGCAGTTCTTC	CASTLGGTSDEQFF
TRBD2	NA	TRBJ2-2	TRBV19	TGTGCCACCTCCCGAGGACTAGCCCGTTTAGGGGAGCTGTTTTTT	CATSRGLARLGELFF
NA	NA	TRBJ1-1	TRBV18	TGTGCCAGCTCACCCGGGCTACAGACCATGAACACTGAAGCTTTCTTT	CASSPGLQTMNTEAFF
TRBD2	few	TRBJ2-2	TRBV5-1	TGCGCCAGCAGCTTGGGTGGGACTAGGAACACCGGGGAGCTGTTTTTT	CASSLGGTRNTGELFF
NA	NA	TRBJ1-1	TRBV28	TGTGCCAGCAGAAAGGGAGGCACTGAAGCTTTCTTT	CASRKGGTEAFF
NA	NA	TRBJ1-4	TRBV7-2	TGTGCCAGCAGCCCGCGGACGGGGGGAGGAGAAAAACTGTTTTTT	CASSPRTGGGEKLFF
NA	NA	TRBJ1-2	TRBV27	TGTGCCAGCAGTTTGCGGGGGCTTAGGGATGGCTACACCTTC	CASSLRGLRDGYTF
TRBD1	NA	TRBJ1-5	TRBV6-5	TGTGCCAGCAGTTACTCTGTGCCCCGGACAGGGAGTCAGCCCCAGCATTTT	CASSYSVPRTGSQPQHF
TRBD2	few	TRBJ2-3	TRBV7-2	TGTGCCAGCAGCAGCGTCGGGACTAGCGGGAGTGTGGCGACAGATACGCAGTATTTT	CASSSVGTSGSVATDTQYF
NA	many	TRBJ2-2	TRBV12-3/TRBV12-4	TGTGCCAGCACCCGGGAGCGGGCCGGCACCGGGGAGCTGTTTTTT	CASTRERAGTGELFF
NA	few	TRBJ1-5	TRBV6-2/TRBV6-3	TGTGCCAGCAGTTACGGGGGTTCCCAGCCCCAGCATTTT	CASSYGGSQPQHF